This entry features one TCR beta chain sequence. Its antigen is not identified. The sample's treatment: 15 to 20 received Ad26.COV2.S at low or high dose, single or two shots; about five received placebo; per-sample allocation not given. Following the first vaccine or placebo injection, samples were taken on day 63. An adult of 18-55 years in Boston served as donor. The record originates from a study of Ad26.COV2.S vaccination and SARS-CoV-2 variants. Study conclusions and caveats: People who got the vaccine or the placebo had similar non-spike TCR breadth. It was reported that spike-specific CD8+ and CD4+ T cell responses were substantially broad after vaccination.

Sequencing was performed with immunoSEQ multiplex PCR; in TCRdb, only in-frame clones are kept and a portion is missing. The sample lists 350,000 to 500,000 clones; less than 95% were seen once. The source of this sequence is a person between 18 and 59 years old who received the Ad26.COV2.S COVID-19 vaccine or a placebo. This sample comprised peripheral blood, obtained in a trial of Ad26.COV2.S vaccine versus placebo.

CDR3 in DNA: TGTGCCAGCAGTTTAGGGGGGCGCTACACTGAAGCTTTCTTT. Translated: CASSLGGRYTEAFF. V usage is TRBV28 and J usage is TRBJ1-1, with D perhaps TRBD1 (6 bases). The V end lost 2 bases, the J end lost 3 bases, and 10 bases lay between the germline ends. This CDR3 is built from 14 residues. CDR1 and CDR2 (germline): MDHEN, SYDVKM.